One and the same sample provided the 32 T cell receptor beta chains below, sequenced in a study of Graves' ophthalmopathy and Graves' hyperthyroidism. Researchers took RNA transcripts and amplified TCR beta CDR3 regions from them. First-round RT-PCR used HTBI primers; second-round multiplex PCR followed. TCRdb processed the multiplex PCR reads anew with MiXCR; each CDR3 protein has one entry. The data hold hundreds of thousands of distinct CDR3 sequences, with approximately 21% observed a single time. Source material: peripheral blood. The receptor set was obtained from a young woman with stable Graves' hyperthyroidism. Some clones in this sample may be carry-over from other donors' samples.

This clonotype was observed a handful of times. Written as DNA, the CDR3 is TGTGCCAGCAGTTACGTGGGAGATGATGGGGCCAACGTCCTGACTTTC. As protein: CASSYVGDDGANVLTF. The chain couples TRBV6-2 or TRBV6-3 to TRBJ2-6; D might be TRBD2 (5 bases). The CDR3 has 16 amino acids. V lost 2 bases and J lost 3, with 11 bases in between. Germline V lookup: CDR1 MNHEY, CDR2 SVGEGT.

This chain joins TRBV6-1 and TRBJ2-7, with D perhaps matching TRBD2 (6 bases). V lost 1 base and J 3 bases, leaving 13 bases between the germline ends. The CDR3 is 15 residues long. Looked up from germline, CDR1 is MNHNS and CDR2 is SASEGT. The CDR3 region is CASSEELGSHYEQYF. CDR3 in DNA: TGTGCCAGCAGTGAAGAACTCGGGAGTCACTACGAGCAGTACTTC.

Remarks on this clonotype: It may be a read error: a sequence one base away is much more abundant. V gene TRBV13 combines with J gene TRBJ2-7, with 10 bases fitting TRBD2. Trimming at V came to 3 bases and at J to 1 base, leaving 0 bases not matched to a gene. Germline-derived CDR1 and CDR2 are PRHDT and FYEKMQ (reference sequence). The CDR3 has 14 amino acids. CDR3 amino acids: CASSFSGGSYEQYF. The CDR3 nucleotides are TGTGCCAGCAGCTTTAGCGGGGGGTCCTACGAGCAGTACTTC. The whole variable domain, remainder taken from reference TRBV13 and TRBJ2-7, is AAGVIQSPRHLIKEKRETATLKCYPIPRHDTVYWYQQGPGQDPQFLISFYEKMQSDKGSIPDRFSAQQFSDYHSELNMSSLELGDSALYFCASSFSGGSYEQYFGPGTRLTVT.

This clonotype appeared many times. At one end, the junction sequence differs from germline, possibly due to a read error. This chain joins TRBV29-1 and TRBJ2-2; D remains unclear. CDR3 length equals 11 residues. Germline values: CDR1 SQVTM, CDR2 ANQGSEA. The CDR3 bases are TGCAGCGTTCGGAACGCCGGGGAGCTGTTTTTT. It translates to CSVRNAGELFF.

This clonotype was seen many times. This chain links TRBV6-5 with TRBJ2-7; no reliable D call. The V and J ends lost 2 bases and 2 bases respectively, with 7 bases between them. The CDR3 is 13 amino acids. Germline values: CDR1 MNHEY, CDR2 SVGAGI. The CDR3 sequence: CASSYEPTYEQYF. In nucleotides, the CDR3 is TGTGCCAGCAGTTACGAGCCGACCTACGAGCAGTACTTC.

This clonotype was seen a few times. The rearrangement joins TRBV3-1 to TRBJ2-7; 12 bases are a match to TRBD2. V lost 3 bases, J lost 3 bases, and 3 bases stayed unmatched. Germline V gene lookup returns CDR1 LGHDT and CDR2 YNNKEL (reference sequence). The CDR3 sequence is 15 residues long. Written as DNA, the CDR3 is TGTGCCAGCAGCCACGGGACTAGCGGGTTCTACGAGCAGTACTTC. This gives the protein CASSHGTSGFYEQYF.

This clonotype has at least ten counts. The rearrangement uses TRBV6-5 and TRBJ1-1; TRBD1 agrees at 9 bases. Unmatched junction bases numbered 10, after V lost 6 bases and J lost 5 bases. Per germline, CDR1 MNHEY and CDR2 SVGAGI. The CDR3 sequence is 15 residues long. This chain's CDR3 is CASRGTGLGKTEAFF. CDR3 in DNA: TGTGCCAGCAGAGGGACAGGGCTTGGAAAAACTGAAGCTTTCTTT.

The table lists this clonotype with a few counts. This may stem from a read error, because a much larger clone lies one nucleotide away. The chain carries TRBV20-1 and TRBJ2-4; tentatively, D is TRBD1 (5 bases). The germline V gene encodes CDR1 DFQATT and CDR2 SNEGSKA (reference sequence). The CDR3 covers 15 residues. The CDR3 protein is CSAIRTDGAKNMQYF. The CDR3 coding sequence is TGCAGTGCCATCCGGACGGATGGGGCCAAAAACATGCAGTACTTC.

At least ten counts were recorded for this clonotype. CDR3 sequence reads: CSAVPRGSPQPQHF. In DNA, the CDR3 is TGCAGTGCCGTGCCCAGGGGGAGTCCTCAGCCCCAGCATTTT. The J gene is TRBJ1-5, the V gene TRBV20-1; 7 nucleotides agree with TRBD1. The junction had 11 bases not matched to a gene; V was cut back by 6 bases and J by 6 bases. Germline V gene data show CDR1 as DFQATT and CDR2 as SNEGSKA (reference sequence). The CDR3 contains 14 residues.

The chain joins TRBV11-2 to TRBJ1-5; TRBD1 is a possible D gene (5 bases). The germline CDR1 and CDR2 sequences are SGHAT and FQNNGV. This CDR3 contains 13 residues. Trimming took off 4 bases at V and 5 bases at J, with 9 bases between the two ends. CDR3 sequence: CASSWTMDQPQHF. The DNA for the CDR3 is TGTGCCAGCAGCTGGACAATGGATCAGCCCCAGCATTTT.

This clonotype was seen repeatedly, ten times or more. Germline and junction disagree at one end, which may indicate a read error. The chain couples TRBV5-1 to TRBJ1-1, with D possibly being TRBD1 (5 bases). Germline CDR1 reads SGHRS; CDR2 reads YFSETQ. This CDR3 spans 13 amino acids. CDR3 protein: CASSFQGNTEAFF. The CDR3 nucleotides read TGTGCCAGCAGTTTTCAGGGGAACACTGAAGCTTTCTTT.

This clonotype was seen ten or more times. The genes are TRBV7-2 and TRBJ2-2; D gene unclear. Germline V gene lookup returns CDR1 SGHTA and CDR2 FQGNSA. This CDR3 has 13 residues. Trimming cost V 1 base and J 7 bases, with 7 bases left between them. CDR3 DNA sequence: TGTGCCAGCAGCTTAGTTGGGATCGGGGAGCTGTTTTTT. It encodes CASSLVGIGELFF. Full variable domain (missing parts from reference TRBV7-2 and TRBJ2-2): GAGVSQSPSNKVTEKGKDVELRCDPISGHTALYWYRQSLGQGLEFLIYFQGNSAPDKSGLPSDRFSAERTGGSVSTLTIQRTQQEDSAVYLCASSLVGIGELFFGEGSRLTVL.

This clonotype was picked up many times. The chain carries TRBV6-1 and TRBJ1-5; no reliable D call. The V end lost 6 bases, the J end lost 8 bases, and 14 bases lay between the germline ends. This CDR3 has 13 residues. CDR1 MNHNS and CDR2 SASEGT come from the germline V gene. The CDR3 nucleotides are TGTGCCAGCAGACCCCCTTTTGGGGAGCCCCAGCATTTT. Its translation: CASRPPFGEPQHF.

This clonotype has ten or more counts. The chain's CDR3 is CSARDEHGLYGYTF. The CDR3 DNA sequence: TGCAGTGCTAGAGATGAACACGGTCTCTATGGCTACACCTTC. This sequence joins TRBV20-1 and TRBJ1-2, with D unclear. V dropped 0 bases and J dropped 4 bases, with 12 bases sitting between them. The CDR3 runs to 14 residues. Looked up from germline, CDR1 is DFQATT and CDR2 is SNEGSKA (reference sequence).

This clonotype occurred many times. The gene calls are TRBV11-2 and TRBJ2-7; 9 bases align to TRBD1. The CDR3 spans 15 residues. Trimming removed 3 bases from V and 0 bases from J; junction bases left unmatched: 3. CDR1 SGHAT and CDR2 FQNNGV come from the germline V gene. The CDR3 DNA follows: TGTGCCAGCAGCTTCGGGACAGGGCCCTCCTACGAGCAGTACTTC. Translated, it gives CASSFGTGPSYEQYF.

In its sample, this clonotype was seen many times. The chain joins TRBV12-3 or TRBV12-4 to TRBJ2-5; 16 positions agree with TRBD2. This CDR3 is built from 19 residues. The V segment lost 5 bases and the J segment 5 bases; nucleotides outside the gene matches: 14. CDR3 bases: TGTGCCAGCAGTGCCCCCCTTGGGACTAGCGGGGGGGCCGGTGAGACCCAGTACTTC. It specifies CASSAPLGTSGGAGETQYF.

This clonotype was recorded many times. The chain is built from TRBV5-1 and TRBJ1-1, with D possibly TRBD1 on 5 matching bases. From germline, CDR1 is SGHRS and CDR2 YFSETQ. Trimming removed 1 base at V and 1 base at J, with 11 bases between. CDR3 size: 15 residues. The CDR3 protein is CASSLMSQGNTEAFF. In DNA, the CDR3 is TGCGCCAGCAGCTTGATGTCCCAGGGGAACACTGAAGCTTTCTTT.

Many counts were recorded for this clonotype. The chain joins TRBV24-1 to TRBJ1-2; no reliable D call. This CDR3 contains 16 residues. Trimming pared 4 bases from V and 2 bases from J, leaving 16 bases between. Germline V gene sequence: CDR1 KGHDR, CDR2 SFDVKD. CDR3 sequence (DNA): TGTGCCACCAGTGACCCGTCCCTTGAGGAAAACTATGGCTACACCTTC. It yields the protein CATSDPSLEENYGYTF.

In this sample, this clonotype turned up a few times. This rearrangement joins TRBV10-3 to TRBJ2-7; D is uncertain. The CDR3 is 13 residues long. V shed 4 bases and J shed 2 bases, with 9 bases lying between them. Germline V gene data show CDR1 as ENHRY and CDR2 as SYGVKD. CDR3 sequence reads: CAISGGFPYEQYF. CDR3 in DNA: TGTGCCATCAGTGGGGGATTCCCCTACGAGCAGTACTTC.

This clonotype was seen ten or more times. The V and J genes are TRBV28 and TRBJ2-7; D may correspond to TRBD1 or TRBD2 (6 bases each). Germline V gene sequence: CDR1 MDHEN, CDR2 SYDVKM. This CDR3 comprises 18 residues. V was pared by 6 bases and J by 4 bases, with 28 bases between. This chain's CDR3 is CASSTWSAVPGGGYEQYF. The CDR3, as DNA: TGTGCCAGCAGCACGTGGTCAGCCGTCCCCGGAGGGGGTTACGAGCAGTACTTC.

Written as DNA, the CDR3 is TGCAGTGCTATTCTTCAGGATATGAACACTGAAGCTTTCTTT. Its translation: CSAILQDMNTEAFF. V gene TRBV20-1 combines with J gene TRBJ1-1; D is unclear. V was shortened by 4 bases and J by 0 bases, with 12 bases between the two germline ends. The germline V gene encodes CDR1 DFQATT and CDR2 SNEGSKA (reference sequence). The CDR3 is 14 residues long.

This clonotype was observed many times. The chain carries TRBV30 and TRBJ2-7; 13 bases are a match to TRBD2. CDR3 length: 14 amino acids. Losses at the gene ends were 0 bases for V and 7 bases for J; bases not matched to a gene: 3. Germline V gives CDR1 GTSNPN, CDR2 SVGIG (reference sequence). CDR3 DNA sequence: TGTGCCTGGAGTGTCGGACTAGCGGGAGTTGAGCAGTACTTC. Its translation: CAWSVGLAGVEQYF.

Many counts were recorded for this clonotype. V is TRBV28 and J is TRBJ2-7; 7 bases map to TRBD1. The CDR3 totals 15 residues. V lost 4 bases, J lost 0 bases, and 6 bases stayed unmatched. The germline V gene has CDR1 MDHEN and CDR2 SYDVKM. The CDR3 DNA reads as TGTGCCAGCAGTTCACAGGGGCCCTCCTCCTACGAGCAGTACTTC. Translation gives CASSSQGPSSYEQYF.

Ten or more counts support this clonotype. The genes are TRBV28 and TRBJ1-3; no reliable D call. In germline, CDR1 is MDHEN, CDR2 SYDVKM. CDR3 length: 13 residues. The V and J ends lost 6 bases and 3 bases respectively, with 9 bases between them. This chain's CDR3 is CASSLPVGNTIYF. In DNA form, the CDR3 reads TGTGCCAGCAGCTTACCTGTTGGAAACACCATATATTTT.

The V gene is TRBV5-1, the J gene TRBJ1-2, with 8 bases identical to TRBD1. V shed 3 bases, J shed 4 bases, and the junction held 11 bases outside the gene matches. Germline V gene sequence: CDR1 SGHRS, CDR2 YFSETQ. This CDR3 is built from 16 residues. The CDR3 protein is CASSSKVGQGAYGYTF. The CDR3 nucleotides read TGCGCCAGCAGCTCCAAGGTCGGACAGGGCGCCTATGGCTACACCTTC.

There are many counts of this clonotype. The chain combines TRBV4-1 with TRBJ2-5, with D unclear. V was shortened by 2 bases and J by 3 bases, with 7 bases between the two germline ends. Germline V gene lookup returns CDR1 MGHRA and CDR2 YSYEKL. This CDR3 has 13 amino acids. The CDR3 region has the DNA TGCGCCAGCAGCCAAAGAGCAGAAGAGACCCAGTACTTC. Amino acid sequence: CASSQRAEETQYF.

The chain is built from TRBV28 and TRBJ1-2; D call uncertain. Germline V gene lookup returns CDR1 MDHEN and CDR2 SYDVKM. Trimming took off 8 bases at V and 3 bases at J, with 13 bases between the two ends. CDR3 length: 13 residues. CDR3 sequence reads: CASGLLDDYGYTF. The CDR3 DNA reads as TGTGCCAGCGGCCTTCTAGATGACTATGGCTACACCTTC.

The chain combines TRBV13 with TRBJ2-7, with D uncertain. CDR3 length equals 14 residues. CDR1 PRHDT and CDR2 FYEKMQ come from the germline V gene (reference sequence). Trimming shortened V by 0 bases and J by 3 bases, and 9 bases separated the two germline ends. The CDR3: CASSLGRLDYEQYF. Written as DNA, the CDR3 is TGTGCCAGCAGCTTAGGACGGTTAGACTACGAGCAGTACTTC.

The chain carries TRBV20-1 and TRBJ2-5; 7 bases align to TRBD1. Germline V lookup: CDR1 DFQATT, CDR2 SNEGSKA (reference sequence). V dropped 2 bases and J dropped 9; count of bases not matched to a gene: 6. This CDR3 is 12 amino acids long. The CDR3 region is CSARTTGAAQYF. The CDR3 DNA reads TGCAGTGCTAGAACCACAGGGGCGGCCCAGTACTTC.

This clonotype was counted ten times or more. This chain links TRBV6-1 with TRBJ2-4, with D unresolved. V lost 1 base and J lost 10, with 5 bases in between. Per the germline V gene, CDR1 is MNHNS and CDR2 is SASEGT. This CDR3 is built from 11 residues. CDR3: CASSEELIQYF. The CDR3, as DNA: TGTGCCAGCAGTGAAGAACTAATTCAGTACTTC.

This clonotype was counted many times. V and J are TRBV5-1 and TRBJ2-7; D might be TRBD1 (6 bases). The V and J ends lost 3 bases and 5 bases respectively, with 18 bases between them. This CDR3 spans 15 amino acids. From germline, CDR1 is SGHRS and CDR2 YFSETQ. The CDR3 sequence is CASSSMQTGINEQYF. CDR3 bases: TGCGCCAGCAGCTCCATGCAAACAGGGATTAACGAGCAGTACTTC.

This clonotype showed up many times. The chain recombines TRBV11-2 with TRBJ1-2, with no clear D. Germline values: CDR1 SGHAT, CDR2 FQNNGV. Trimming left V 0 bases short and J 3 bases short, with 14 bases between. The length of the CDR3 is 16 residues. Here the CDR3 reads CASSLDLIGPDYGYTF. The DNA of the CDR3 is TGTGCCAGCAGCTTAGATCTGATTGGGCCAGACTATGGCTACACCTTC.